This T cell receptor (beta chain) was identified in a study of cytomegalovirus exposure and HLA in healthy donors. Sequenced by immunoSEQ multiplex PCR; TCRdb stores in-frame clones only, minus some. This repertoire shows 110,000 to 150,000 clones, 70% to 90% found once; its top ten account for just under 3%. V was pared by 4 bases and J by 1 base, with 15 bases between. CDR1 and CDR2 from the germline V gene are MNHEY and SVGAGI. This CDR3 comprises 16 residues. About this clone itself: Other DNA sequences of this sample code for an identical CDR3.

This TCR was recovered from a young man in good health and CMV-seronegative. Sequencing input: PBMCs. The V gene is TRBV6-5, the J gene TRBJ2-3; weak D call: TRBD2 (7 bases). CDR3 protein: CASSLGAGGGTDTQYF. Here the CDR3 DNA reads TGTGCCAGCAGTTTGGGGGCTGGGGGGGGCACAGATACGCAGTATTTT.